This TCR beta chain was documented in a study of shared clonotypes between healthy human individuals (dated by TCRdb to 2020 to 2021). Regarding the study in general: The cohort comprised a couple of women and three men aged 18 to 49 years. To increase sequencing depth and limit assay-specific biases, TCR repertoire library preparation and sequencing were carried out by different laboratories using diverse techniques. Blood TCR repertoires of a handful of healthy adults were deeply sequenced to estimate repertoire size and the extent of clonotype sharing between individuals. Between about 0.8 and 9 billion PBMCs per donor were obtained by leukapheresis. For each donor, three plates each were used for CD4 naive and CD4 memory, two plates were used for CD8 naive, and one plate was used for CD8 memory. General findings and caveats noted by the study authors: Based on pairwise subsampling, the degree of clonotype sharing among donors was expected to be affected by sequencing depth. Estimated clonotype richness was generally larger for naive than for memory subsets. Higher generation probabilities were observed for clonotypes shared by all four sorted-subset donors than for non-shared clonotypes. Even with the large sequencing depth, rarefaction of the sorted-subset datasets indicated that sequencing was incomplete. Across a few donors, approximately 4.9% of naive CD4, approximately 3.5% of naive CD8, approximately 2.5% of memory CD4, and 0.4% of memory CD8 clonotypes were shared. Sampling was limited to blood, and TCR repertoires in tissue likely differ from TCR repertoires in blood. Because the study included only a small number of donors, the genetic and exposure-history diversity represented was limited.

Donors were healthy HIV-negative adults with no recently reported acute infections or vaccinations. All donors were Caucasian adults living in Nashville, Tennessee, USA. Magnetic negative selection was used to enrich CD4+ T cells, after which naive cells were positively selected on CD45RA and the negative fraction became the memory subset. After blood collection by leukapheresis, PBMCs were isolated using Ficoll-Histopaque density gradient centrifugation and then cryopreserved in the vapor phase of liquid nitrogen. Analytical flow cytometry was used to check the purity and quantity of each magnetically sorted T cell population. From each sorted fraction, genomic DNA was isolated and quantified by UV absorbance on a Nanodrop 2000c. Details on this clone: The antigen it binds to is not known. Base qualities are missing; no much larger clone stands one base away.

The CDR3 has 15 amino acids, counting the end cysteine and phenylalanine. The CDR3 DNA has 45 bases and is translated from base 1. Trimming removed 2 bases from V and 0 bases from J, leaving 10 bases between the germline ends. CDR1 MDHEN and CDR2 SYDVKM were looked up in the germline V gene. Using the deep immunoSEQ assay, TCR CDR3 regions were amplified from genomic DNA by multiplex PCR. Extracted genomic DNA from each cell subset was distributed evenly across all wells of several immunoSEQ 96-well plates, and each plate was treated as a replicate. For sorted subsets, approximately 200 ng of genomic DNA, equivalent to 30,000 or so T cell genomes, went into each replicate PCR. Purified libraries were measured with a Qubit 3.0 fluorometer, size-checked on a Bioanalyzer 2100, and measured again with the KAPA Library Quantification kit. Each immunoSEQ 96-well plate was sequenced on its own single-read 150-cycle Illumina NextSeq 550 flow cell. From the authors' description of their analysis: Because the immunoSEQ output included only junctional sequences and no quality scores, the filtering could not be the same as the filtering used for full-length reads. Sequences were annotated with PyIR, a Python wrapper for IgBLAST v1.9, and V/J genes and CDR3 were assigned using IMGT germline references. Reads were removed for weak V/J assignments (E-value above 1e-6), missing CDR3, stop codons, out-of-frame junctions, or ambiguous translated residues. V3J clonotypes were defined as sequences sharing an identical inferred V gene, J gene, and CDR3 amino acid sequence. Percentage overlap between repertoires was calculated by dividing the number of shared unique clonotypes by the size of the smaller repertoire. Three approaches were used to assess repertoire richness: RTK rarefaction, the Chao1 estimator, and Recon v2.1 estimates of unobserved clonotypes. Generation probabilities were computed with OLGA for all TCRbeta clonotypes obtained by the gDNA method from several donors. Not all clones reach the TCRdb copy of this immuneACCESS table, which keeps in-frame sequences only. Checked studies attribute under half of the gap to unresolved V genes and leave the rest unexplained. Clonal size and the V and J genes are those of that table, whereas D and trimming came from the DNA. For this sample there are over 2 million clones; just under 95% appear just once. The ten largest clonotypes hold 0.37% of the sample.

The V and J segments used are TRBV28 and TRBJ2-5, with no reliable assignment of the D segment. The sequence was collected from a man aged 18 to 29 in good health. Some clones in this sample may be carry-over from other donors' samples. Sequenced input: naive CD4+ T cells from PBMCs. Interpreted using the paper, the cell subset or site label stands for: CD45RA+ positively selected. CDR3 sequence: CASSLADTNQETQYF. The nucleotide sequence reads as follows: TGTGCCAGCAGTTTAGCCGACACGAACCAAGAGACCCAGTACTTC.